The T cell receptor beta chain described here comes from a study of cytomegalovirus exposure and HLA in healthy donors. Libraries were prepared by immunoSEQ multiplex PCR; TCRdb keeps only in-frame clonotypes and omits some of them. The sample carries 220,000 or so clones, less than 90% recorded once. The sample was PBMCs. The origin of this receptor is a woman under 30 in good health and CMV-seronegative.

Written as DNA, the CDR3 is TGTGCCAGCAGTAGGGGTCGCGAGCAGTTCTTC. Translated: CASSRGREQFF. The genes are TRBV6-5 and TRBJ2-1; TRBD1 is a possible D gene (5 bases). The germline CDR1 and CDR2 sequences are MNHEY and SVGAGI. CDR3 size: 11 residues. The V and J ends lost 5 bases and 10 bases respectively, with 9 bases between them.